Listed here is a single TCR beta chain. The data were obtained in a study of T cells in Graves' hyperthyroidism and ophthalmopathy. Across the study: Initial diagnosis, before any treatment, was when peripheral blood was collected.

PBMCs came from 9 to 10 ml fresh peripheral blood. The CDR3 has 14 amino acids. V was pared by 8 bases and J by 9 bases, with 12 bases of the junction left unmatched. RNA transcripts gave rise to amplified TCR beta CDR3 regions. Researchers ran a first-round RT-PCR on the TCR CDR3 using the HTBI primer set. Each CDR3 protein gets one entry after TCRdb re-called the multiplex PCR reads with MiXCR. The sample contains about 350,000 distinct CDR3 sequences, approximately 16% of which appear only once. The TCR was taken from a woman in her sixties or seventies with Graves' ophthalmopathy. Sequences were obtained from blood. The V gene is TRBV12-3 or TRBV12-4, the J gene TRBJ2-4, with 8 bases matching TRBD1. The CDR3 bases are TGTGCCAGCTCACAAGACCGGACAGGGACCATTCAGTACTTC. It codes for CASSQDRTGTIQYF.